The 26 T cell receptor beta chains in this list originate from one sample, sequenced in a study of T cell repertoires in aging, cancer and after chemotherapy (dated by TCRdb to between 2017 and 2020). Sequencing used an Illumina MiSeq. Using a mixed TRB-A/B primer pool, multiplex touch-down PCR amplified rearranged TRB sequences covering the V, D and J segments. The public reads were run again by TCRdb, first through fastp at Q25 and then through MiXCR, and only productive beta chains were kept. Rows are combined by CDR3 protein, so each entry shows the most common genes and DNA. Present in this sample are about 2,000 distinct CDR3 sequences, more than 15% of which were seen just once. The top ten clones comprise 20% to 30% of the sample. TCR beta rearrangements were amplified from genomic DNA isolated from peripheral blood, not from sorted cells or RNA. The sample was blood. All receptors come from a human donor with a solid tumor.

This clonotype was seen a few times. V and J are TRBV20-1 and TRBJ1-1; no firm D call. Germline V gene sequence: CDR1 DFQATT, CDR2 SNEGSKA (reference sequence). V was trimmed by 2 bases and J by 2 bases, leaving 12 bases between them. This CDR3 is 14 amino acids long. CDR3 residues: CSARRTEINTEAFF. The CDR3 DNA reads TGCAGTGCTAGACGGACGGAGATTAACACTGAAGCTTTCTTT.

The CDR3 bases are TGCGCCAGCAGCCAAGCCTATCCGCTGGGGAAAGGAAACACCATATATTTT. This codes for CASSQAYPLGKGNTIYF. The chain carries TRBV4-3 and TRBJ1-3; D unclear. The V gene lost 1 base and the J gene lost 4 bases, with 17 bases spanning the gap. Germline V gene data show CDR1 as LGHNA and CDR2 as YSLEER. This CDR3 has 17 amino acids.

This clonotype is medium-sized. The rearrangement joins TRBV29-1 to TRBJ2-3; maybe TRBD1 (6 bases). V was trimmed by 2 bases and J by 0 bases, leaving 6 bases between them. CDR1 SQVTM and CDR2 ANQGSEA come from the germline V gene. CDR3 size: 13 residues. CDR3 protein: CSVERGSTDTQYF. Here the CDR3 DNA reads TGCAGCGTTGAAAGGGGGAGCACAGATACGCAGTATTTT.

This clonotype was counted between two and nine times. V is TRBV4-3 and J is TRBJ2-5; D call uncertain. Trimming removed 0 bases at V and 4 bases at J, with 6 bases between. Germline CDR1 LGHNA, CDR2 YSLEER. The length of the CDR3 is 13 residues. In DNA form, the CDR3 reads TGCGCCAGCAGCCAAGATTTTAGAGAGACCCAGTACTTC. This gives the protein CASSQDFRETQYF.

This chain links TRBV20-1 with TRBJ2-5; D might be TRBD2 (6 bases). Germline V lookup: CDR1 DFQATT, CDR2 SNEGSKA (reference sequence). The CDR3 is made up of 14 amino acids. V lost 2 bases and J 4 bases, leaving 14 bases between the germline ends. For the CDR3, the DNA is TGCAGTGCTAGATGGAGGGGCAGCGGAGAGACCCAGTACTTC. This codes for CSARWRGSGETQYF.

This chain connects TRBV12-5 to TRBJ1-1; maybe TRBD1 (6 bases). CDR1 and CDR2 from the germline V gene are LGHNT and FRNRAP. The CDR3 covers 14 residues. The germline V and J ends were trimmed by 7 bases and 8 bases, with 20 bases remaining between them. The CDR3 loop reads CASADPPGDIEAFF. In DNA form, the CDR3 reads TGTGCTAGTGCCGACCCCCCGGGGGACATCGAAGCTTTCTTT.

By share of the sample, this clonotype is medium-sized. This chain joins TRBV19 and TRBJ1-5; 11 bases match TRBD1. The germline V gene encodes CDR1 LNHDA and CDR2 SQIVND (reference sequence). The CDR3 runs 16 residues. Trimming removed 6 bases from V and 7 bases from J; junction bases left unmatched: 11. CDR3 nucleotide sequence: TGTGCCAGTAGAATGGCGGACAGGGGGCGCAGCCAGCCCCAGCATTTT. Its translation: CASRMADRGRSQPQHF.

By sample share, this clonotype is medium-sized (0.01 to 0.1%). The chain has TRBV27 and TRBJ1-6; D not certain. The CDR3 runs to 16 residues. Germline CDR1 is MNHEY and CDR2 is SMNVEV (reference sequence). The V end was cut by 0 bases, the J end by 3 bases, with 9 bases between. Here the CDR3 reads CASSLSADGYNSPLHF. The CDR3 DNA reads TGTGCCAGCAGTTTATCGGCGGACGGCTATAATTCACCCCTCCACTTT.

In its sample, this clonotype ranks as medium-sized (0.01 to 0.1%). The rearrangement joins TRBV20-1 to TRBJ2-5; TRBD2 matches 9 bases. This CDR3 contains 12 residues. Germline CDR1 DFQATT, CDR2 SNEGSKA (reference sequence). The CDR3: CSIAGARETQYF. CDR3 DNA: TGCAGCATAGCGGGAGCACGTGAGACCCAGTACTTC.

This clonotype was seen a few times. The chain combines TRBV11-2 with TRBJ1-6; D possibly corresponds to TRBD1 (5 bases). The CDR3 sequence is 17 residues long. The V gene lost 5 bases and the J gene lost 6 bases, with 20 bases spanning the gap. Germline CDR1 reads SGHAT; CDR2 reads FQNNGV. CDR3 amino acids: CASSPRGGGAFNSPLHF. The CDR3 DNA reads as TGTGCCAGCAGCCCTAGAGGCGGGGGAGCATTTAATTCACCCCTCCACTTT.

This clonotype was observed a handful of times. The CDR3 nucleotides are TGCGCCAGCAGGGAGCCGAAAGAGACCCAGTACTTC. Its translation is CASREPKETQYF. The gene calls are TRBV10-1 and TRBJ2-5, with unresolved D. The CDR3 contains 12 residues. From germline, CDR1 is WNHNN and CDR2 SYGVQD (reference sequence). Between the trimmed V and J ends, which lost 6 bases and 3 bases, there was a span of 8 bases.

This clonotype has more than one count but fewer than ten. J is TRBJ1-1 and V is TRBV5-1, with TRBD1 as a possible D gene (6 bases). Germline assignment: CDR1 SGHRS and CDR2 YFSETQ. This CDR3 has 15 residues. Trimming stripped 4 bases from V and 1 base from J, with 14 bases between. The CDR3 DNA reads as TGCGCCAGCAGCCGAACAGGGATCTCGAACACTGAAGCTTTCTTT. Residues: CASSRTGISNTEAFF.

In its sample, this clonotype is medium-sized. V gene TRBV7-9 combines with J gene TRBJ1-2; a weak D match, TRBD1 (5 bases). V was clipped by 3 bases and J by 8 bases, with 19 bases between them. CDR1 and CDR2 (germline): SEHNR, FQNEAQ (reference sequence). The CDR3 spans 15 residues. The CDR3 is CASSLGQGQLGGYTF. DNA for the CDR3: TGTGCCAGCAGCTTGGGGCAGGGCCAATTAGGCGGCTACACCTTC.

The V gene is TRBV4-3, the J gene TRBJ1-1; no clear D gene. This CDR3 spans 13 amino acids. Per the germline V gene, CDR1 is LGHNA and CDR2 is YSLEER. With 0 bases removed from V and 0 bases from J, the gap between germline ends came to 2 bases. The CDR3 loop reads CASSQDVNTEAFF. Here the CDR3 DNA reads TGCGCCAGCAGCCAAGATGTGAACACTGAAGCTTTCTTT.

This clonotype was recorded a few times. The rearrangement links TRBV18 to TRBJ2-6; no clear D gene. The CDR3 is 16 amino acids. V lost 6 bases and J 2 bases, leaving 14 bases between the germline ends. Germline CDR1 and CDR2: KGHSH and LQKENI. CDR3 in amino acids: CASSPDGATGANVLTF. CDR3 nucleotides: TGTGCCAGCTCCCCGGACGGCGCCACTGGGGCCAACGTCCTGACTTTC.

Relative to its sample, this clonotype is medium-sized. This rearrangement joins TRBV29-1 to TRBJ1-1, with D perhaps matching TRBD1 (6 bases). The length of the CDR3 is 13 residues. The germline CDR1 and CDR2 sequences are SQVTM and ANQGSEA. Trimming took off 7 bases at V and 5 bases at J, with 17 bases between the two ends. The DNA for the CDR3 is TGCAGCGGGGGACATGGGCAAAGAACTGAAGCTTTCTTT. It encodes CSGGHGQRTEAFF.

This clonotype is labeled medium-sized. Here the CDR3 reads CASSDPGQGPSGVTQYF. The DNA of the CDR3 is TGTGCCAGCAGTGATCCGGGACAGGGCCCTTCGGGGGTGACGCAGTATTTT. J is TRBJ2-3 and V is TRBV6-1; TRBD1 aligns across 9 bases. Germline CDR1 reads MNHNS; CDR2 reads SASEGT. This CDR3 contains 17 residues. V trimming: 3 bases; J trimming: 9 bases; junction bases outside the gene matches: 16.

On this clonotype itself: This may come from a read error, since a much larger clone is one base off. The J gene is TRBJ1-1, the V gene TRBV29-1, with D unclear. Trimming stripped 3 bases from V and 6 bases from J, with 14 bases between. The CDR3 has 13 residues. Germline V gene data show CDR1 as SQVTM and CDR2 as ANQGSEA. DNA for the CDR3: TGCAGCGTTGAGGTCATGGTTGGGGCTGAAGCTTTCTTT. This sequence encodes CSVEVMVGAEAFF.

By frequency in the sample, this clonotype is medium-sized (0.01 to 0.1%). This chain connects TRBV27 to TRBJ2-7, with TRBD1 matching over 9 bases. The CDR3 has 14 amino acids. In germline, CDR1 is MNHEY, CDR2 SMNVEV (reference sequence). Trimming removed 6 bases from V and 5 bases from J; junction bases left unmatched: 8. This CDR3 reads CASSLYRGLNEQYF. The CDR3 DNA is TGTGCCAGCAGCCTTTACAGGGGGCTAAACGAGCAGTACTTC.

This clonotype was seen only a few times. J is TRBJ1-1 and V is TRBV12-3 or TRBV12-4; D gene uncertain. V was clipped by 10 bases and J by 3 bases, with 21 bases between them. The CDR3 totals 15 residues. The CDR3 sequence is CAISRGSGVDTEAFF. The DNA for the CDR3 is TGTGCCATATCCCGGGGATCGGGTGTGGACACTGAAGCTTTCTTT.

In its sample, this clonotype is medium-sized. The chain is built from TRBV7-6 and TRBJ1-1; D not resolved. Germline values: CDR1 SGHVS, CDR2 FNYEAQ. Trimming pared 1 base from V and 5 bases from J, leaving 8 bases between. The CDR3 is made up of 13 amino acids. This CDR3 reads CASSLGVRTEAFF. The DNA for the CDR3 is TGTGCCAGCAGCTTAGGAGTGAGAACTGAAGCTTTCTTT.

This clonotype was detected a few times. This rearrangement joins TRBV12-3 or TRBV12-4 to TRBJ1-1, with D possibly matching TRBD1 (6 bases). The CDR3 extends over 14 amino acids. V was clipped by 3 bases and J by 4 bases, with 12 bases between them. The CDR3 spells CASSLGGHGTEAFF. The CDR3 bases are TGTGCCAGCAGTTTGGGGGGGCACGGCACTGAAGCTTTCTTT.

The J gene is TRBJ2-7, the V gene TRBV7-2; D is possibly TRBD1 or TRBD2 (5 bases each). The CDR3 is 13 amino acids. From germline, CDR1 is SGHTA and CDR2 FQGNSA. Between the trimmed V and J ends, which lost 4 bases and 2 bases, there was a span of 9 bases. CDR3 residues: CASSSGRAYEQYF. CDR3 nucleotide sequence: TGTGCCAGCAGCTCGGGACGGGCCTACGAGCAGTACTTC.

By sample share, this clonotype is medium-sized (0.01 to 0.1%). The chain uses TRBV19 and TRBJ2-6; no clear D gene. V was shortened by 6 bases and J by 2 bases, with 8 bases between the two germline ends. Germline V CDR1 and CDR2: LNHDA, SQIVND (reference sequence). The CDR3 is made up of 14 amino acids. Written as DNA, the CDR3 is TGTGCCAGTAGGACCGGGCCTGGGGCCAACGTCCTGACTTTC. It is translated as CASRTGPGANVLTF.

This clonotype showed up just a few times. The chain combines TRBV5-1 with TRBJ2-1, with 13 positions matching TRBD2. CDR3 size: 18 residues. After removal of 4 bases from V and 1 base from J, the junction contained 8 bases not matched to a gene. CDR1 and CDR2 from the germline V gene are SGHRS and YFSETQ. CDR3 sequence: CASSRLAGGRGSYNEQFF. The CDR3 DNA reads TGCGCCAGCAGCCGACTAGCGGGGGGCCGAGGGTCCTACAATGAGCAGTTCTTC.

This clonotype is judged medium-sized. The V call is TRBV7-2, the J call TRBJ1-1, with D unresolved. The CDR3 consists of 13 residues. Germline V gene data show CDR1 as SGHTA and CDR2 as FQGNSA. V gave up 1 base and J gave up 4 bases, with 7 bases separating them. The CDR3 region has the DNA TGTGCCAGCAGCTTAGGGTCCCGCACTGAAGCTTTCTTT. This gives the protein CASSLGSRTEAFF.